This T cell receptor delta chain was captured in a study of gamma-delta T cells after stem cell transplantation. Turning to this clone: The TCRdb protein comes from a much larger clone and disagrees with this DNA's translation at residue 16, likely due to a read error; the protein given here is derived from the DNA.

TCRdb repeated clone calling on the RT-PCR reads with CATT. The sample consists of roughly 1,100 delta-chain clones, about 3.2% of them appearing once. This CDR3 contains 19 residues. Germline assignment: CDR1 GEAIGNYY and CDR2 EKD. Sequenced material: gamma-delta T cells. The chain carries TRDV2 and TRDJ3, with TRDD3 matching over 8 bases. This TCR was sampled from a human donor. It is not recorded whose cells these are; they may come from a transplant donor. The CDR3 DNA reads as TGTGCCTGTGACACCGTCTGGGGGAGTCTTTCCTGGGACACCCGACGGATGTTTTTC. This codes for CACDTVWGSLSWDTRRMFF.